The clone carrying this T cell receptor beta chain was counted at least ten times. Its antigen remains unknown. Each CDR3 protein gets one entry after TCRdb re-called the reads with MiXCR. The sample has 250,000 to 300,000 distinct CDR3 sequences, roughly 10% seen once. The sample belongs to a study of T cell repertoires in cytomegalovirus infection. On the study more broadly: Public TCR beta signatures provided an indication of both CMV infection and a matching HLA type.

Findings of the study overall: Individuals carrying CMV plus the relevant HLA were identified by cumulative frequency of public TCR beta families. CMV-specific TCR beta clonotypes restricted by HLA-C dominated the ex vivo response.

Specimen: PBMCs. This clonotype was sampled from a human donor in good health (CMV status not recorded). Some clones in this sample may be carry-over from other donors' samples.

The CDR3 DNA reads as TGTGCCAGCAGTTCGACAGGGGGGGCCACTGAAGCTTTCTTT. Translating it yields CASSSTGGATEAFF. The chain has TRBV6-2 or TRBV6-3 and TRBJ1-1; the match to TRBD1 covers 9 bases. V lost 4 bases and J lost 4; bases outside the gene matches: 4. CDR3 length: 14 amino acids. The germline V gene has CDR1 MNHEY and CDR2 SVGEGT.